The text below deals with one T cell receptor (beta chain). This sample was taken from a study of blood T cell repertoires in COVID-19. Background on the study: From the United States, Italy and Spain came samples of acute and convalescent COVID-19.

Assay: immunoSEQ multiplex PCR; the TCRdb copy retains only in-frame clones and omits some. The sample includes around 180,000 clones, approximately 86% of them seen just once. The V gene end was trimmed by 0 bases and the J gene end by 6 bases; junction bases not matched to a gene: 7. In germline, CDR1 is SGHAT, CDR2 FQNNGV. CDR3 length: 17 amino acids. The receptor was isolated from a woman older than 75 with active or convalescent COVID-19. Sequencing was carried out using peripheral blood. V is TRBV11-2 and J is TRBJ2-2; 10 bases match TRBD1. The CDR3 nucleotides read TGTGCCAGCAGCTTAGACCGGTGGACAGGGGGGTCCGGGGAGCTGTTTTTT. Translating it yields CASSLDRWTGGSGELFF.